This T cell receptor (beta chain) was profiled in a study of breast tumors, draining lymph nodes, adjacent tissues (dated by TCRdb to 2016 to 2018). Study-wide context: In breast cancer patients, the study compared the TCR beta repertoires of tumor, adjacent nontumor tissue and axillary lymph nodes. The study was designed to assess the relationships and possible T-cell exchange between tumor, surrounding tissue and draining lymph node repertoires in human breast cancer. Results the study describes overall, beyond this receptor: Tumor and nontumor tissue repertoires were found to be significantly more similar in luminal-like than in basal-like breast cancer. Tumor T-cell repertoires showed less diversity than lymph node repertoires and more diversity than nontumor tissue repertoires, and tumor T-cell repertoires showed preferential V and J gene usage. The data were judged consistent with most tumor T cells deriving from the lymph node and then expanding within tumor tissue. The conclusion that tumor T cells originate in lymph nodes was presented as consistent with a hypothesis rather than as directly demonstrated.

Lymph node samples came from the axillary draining lymph nodes of breast cancer patients. Sequenced using an Illumina HiSeq 2000. Multiplex PCR amplification was used to build the TCR beta chain libraries. High-throughput sequencing was used to analyze the amplified TCR beta chain products. TCRdb itself trimmed the public reads at Q25 with fastp, ran MiXCR and retained productive beta chains. Identical CDR3 protein sequences are pooled into one entry, listed with their most common genes and DNA. This sample comprises about 130,000 distinct CDR3 sequences, 21% of them detected only once. The ten largest clones represent over 2% of the sample. As concerns this clonotype: It has no known antigen specificity. Qualities for individual bases were not recorded, and no much larger clone is one base off.

The material sequenced was axillary lymph node tissue. The receptor was derived from a female donor with breast cancer. Some clones in this sample may be carry-over from other donors' samples.

CDR3 region: CASSFDREQGGYTF. In nucleotides, the sequence is TGTGCCAGCAGCTTCGACAGAGAACAAGGGGGCTACACCTTC. The chain joins TRBV11-2 to TRBJ1-2; the D segment could be TRBD1, given 5 matching bases. From the cysteine through the phenylalanine, the CDR3 covers 14 amino acids. Only CDR3 DNA remains: 42 bases, in frame from the first base. The germline V gene specifies SGHAT as CDR1 and FQNNGV as CDR2. Trimming costs V 3 bases and J 8 bases, and their ends lie 16 bases apart.